This T cell receptor (beta chain) was sequenced during a study of T cells in Graves' hyperthyroidism and ophthalmopathy (dated by TCRdb to 2018 to 2020). Broadly, across the study: Peripheral blood was collected at initial diagnosis, before any treatment. To identify distinguishing TCR V-J signatures, a discovery cohort of around 100 patients was used, comprising some 45 with Graves' ophthalmopathy and around 60 with stable Graves' hyperthyroidism. Prospective prediction of ophthalmopathy was tested in an independent validation cohort of fewer than 20 hyperthyroidism patients and some 17 patients who later progressed to ophthalmopathy. The approximately 98 discovery patients were randomly divided into training and test sets at a 7:3 ratio. The study also compared thyroid tissue and blood T-cell repertoires from several Graves' hyperthyroidism patients. After blood sampling, hyperthyroidism patients were treated with methimazole at a starting dose of 30 mg daily, and ophthalmopathy patients were treated with high-dose intravenous methylprednisolone. TCR Vbeta CDR3 sequencing of roughly 140 peripheral blood samples (approximately 44 ophthalmopathy, roughly 72 hyperthyroidism and about 17 progressor patients) is reported in the paper.

Hyperthyroidism patients were aged 18 to 65 years and newly diagnosed, with disease duration of less than 2 months. Patients with uncontrolled infections, other autoimmune diseases, pregnancy or lactation were excluded. Diagnoses were based on clinical symptoms, serum thyroxine and TRAb, thyroid ultrasound and orbital computed tomography. Blood from progressor patients was drawn when they were first diagnosed with hyperthyroidism, before any ophthalmopathy symptoms appeared. PBMCs were isolated from about 10 ml of fresh peripheral blood by Ficoll-Paque density gradient centrifugation. Progressor patients were defined as those initially diagnosed with Graves' hyperthyroidism in whom ophthalmopathy developed during follow-up. Trizol reagent was used to extract total RNA, and RNA quality was then checked on an Agilent 2100 Bioanalyzer. What the work shows at the level of the full study, not this receptor alone: Ophthalmopathy was separated from stable hyperthyroidism by a 13 V-J signature model, with 87.88% sensitivity and around 81% specificity obtained in cross-validation and 80%/75% obtained in testing. Sample size was not statistically predetermined, and investigators were not blinded to group allocation. In validation, progression to ophthalmopathy was predicted by the model with 70% to 71% sensitivity and roughly 76% specificity, a median of about 6 months before onset. Most expanded thyroid clonotypes (frequency above 0.001) were also found in blood, which suggests that blood repertoires may mirror thyroid immune responses.

Taken from cysteine to phenylalanine, the CDR3 has 14 residues. The only DNA kept is the CDR3, 42 bases in frame from the first base. V loses 7 bases at its end and J loses 1 base; junction bases beyond the gene matches: 6. This clonotype showed up many times. It has no known antigen specificity. Per-base qualities were not stored, and no clone one base away is much larger. The TCR beta CDR3 regions were amplified from the RNA transcripts. A first-round RT-PCR of the TCR CDR3 used the HTBI primer set with the Qiagen OneStep RT-PCR kit. A second multiplex PCR round built the libraries, followed by size selection and purification. Libraries were sequenced paired-end with 100 bp reads on an Illumina HiSeq2000. As for how the authors treated the data: SOAPnuke was used to process the raw data, throwing out any read that contained adapters or uncalled bases, had a mean Phred below 15, or lacked an exact constant-primer or identifier match. High-quality paired reads were merged with COPE v1.2.5, and unique nucleotide sequences were defined as clonotypes. MiTCR v1.1 was used to align the clonotypes against IMGT TRBV, TRBD and TRBJ reference segments. Only V-J combinations with frequency above 0.0001, covering 99% to 99.2% of repertoires, were analysed. A TCS score was defined as the ratio between F50 (clonal expansion) and ExV (chaos), using BLOSUM62-based TCRdist between CDR3 peptides within each V-J. Welch's t-statistics and random forest reduced several hundred V-J features to fewer than 15, which were used in a naive Bayes classifier (R e1071). Using fastp trimming at Q25 and MiXCR clonotype assembly, TCRdb reanalyzed the public sequencing data and kept in-frame beta chains. Rows with a matching CDR3 protein are joined into one entry that keeps the most common DNA and genes. The V and J calls were not made by the authors but by TCRdb's processing. The sample table shows fewer than 350,000 distinct CDR3 sequences, and about an eighth are seen once. The ten biggest clones cover 6.5% to 10% of the sample.

This TCR came from a woman under 40 with Graves' hyperthyroidism that later progressed to Graves' ophthalmopathy. The V gene is TRBV12-3 or TRBV12-4 and the J gene is TRBJ2-5, with 7 junctional bases fitting TRBD2. Sequenced: blood. The sequenced DNA: TGTGCCAGCACCCGGACTAGGGTCCAAGAGACCCAGTACTTC. The resulting protein is CASTRTRVQETQYF.